This TCR beta chain was sequenced in a study of T cell repertoires in ileal Crohn's disease (dated by TCRdb to the late 2010s). Broadly, across the study: At the time of surgery, about a third of patients were active smokers, and the median duration of disease was 6.5 to 8.5 years. All patients had surgery for a complication: stricturing disease in about 60% and penetrating disease in roughly 40%. Roughly half of the patients were given postoperative therapy, with some 17 on anti-TNF agents and 10 to 12 on thiopurines. TCR repertoire analysis was performed in around 57 Crohn's disease patients drawn from a prospective multicentre cohort. The study was conducted in parallel with a multicentre cohort that was designed to identify predictors of early endoscopic recurrence following ileocolonic resection. A Rutgeerts score above i0 was used to define endoscopic postoperative recurrence. A total of 170 or so mucosal samples from around 60 patients were sequenced, with samples obtained at several locations on the surgical specimen and at postoperative endoscopy. Broader findings and caveats from the paper: Compared with non-smokers, patients who were active smokers at surgery showed a significantly higher proportion of clonal expansions (around 24% vs 18%, p=0.02). Compared with CD4 T cells, sorted CD8 T cells contained more high-frequency clones, which suggests that the mucosal expansions were mostly CD8. Mucosal CD4 and CD8 T cells were sorted and sequenced only in a subgroup of patients, whose size was not stated. Endoscopic recurrence was linked to a higher percentage of high-frequency clones at surgery, and recurrence occurred in every patient whose clonality exceeded 26.8% (18/57).

Inclusive of the bounding cysteine and phenylalanine, the CDR3 is 14 residues long. The only DNA kept is the CDR3, 42 bases in frame from the first base. The germline ends are 16 bases apart after V is trimmed by 3 bases and J by 8 bases. As encoded in the germline V gene (reference sequence), CDR1 is SEHNR while CDR2 is FQNEAQ. With regard to this clone: Its target antigen remains unknown. No much larger clone is present one base from it, and per-base qualities are unavailable.

About 500 nanograms of biopsy DNA per sample were submitted for commercial TCRB immunosequencing. Adaptive Biotechnology amplified the CDR3 regions from genomic DNA with a two-step multiplex PCR designed to control amplification bias. Primers covering every V and J gene segment were used in the first PCR, while barcodes and Illumina adapters were added in the second PCR. CDR3 libraries were sequenced on an Illumina instrument. Per the original workflow: The analysis used both the pipelines supplied by the vendor and custom analysis of the raw data in R/Bioconductor with R version 3.3.0. Clonality, which ranges from 0 to 1, was calculated as the inverse of the normalised Shannon entropy across all productive clones. High-frequency clones were defined as the share of the repertoire taken up by the top 100 clones, keeping only clones that passed a 95% confidence test. Repertoire diversity was measured with the Simpson index, and overlap between samples was measured with the Morisita-Horn index. TCRdb carries this immuneACCESS record with in-frame sequences only. Its versions omit some clonotypes, under half of them owing to an unresolved V gene in the studies checked, with the rest unexplained. V and J calls and clone size are those listed in that table; D and trimming were worked out from the DNA. In all, the sample holds 25,000 to 35,000 clones, and approximately 78% of those were seen once. The biggest ten clones account for 5.5% to 6.5% of the sample.

Adults with ileal or ileocolonic Crohn's disease and an indication for ileocolonic resection were eligible for inclusion. Whole ileal mucosal biopsies were stored frozen at -80°C before DNA extraction. Genomic DNA was extracted from frozen whole biopsies with a TRizol-based method and quantified on a NanoDrop 2000 spectrophotometer. The TCR sequence derives from an adult with Crohn's disease. This chain is built from TRBV7-9 and TRBJ1-2; matching of 5 bases hints at TRBD1 as the D gene. The sample consisted of ileal tissue. The CDR3: CASSLTQGIGGYTF. The base sequence is TGTGCCAGCAGCTTGACCCAGGGAATCGGCGGCTACACCTTC.